This T cell receptor beta chain was captured by sequencing in a study of blood T cell repertoires in COVID-19. Across the study: Samples came from the United States, Italy and Spain, spanning acute and convalescent COVID-19. T cells, B-cell-depleted T cells, or PBMCs provided the cDNA or gDNA that served as material.

Everyone who took part was roughly 18 to 90 years old, and they came from about two dozen US areas. CDR3 size: 13 residues. V was pared by 10 bases and J by 0 bases, with 10 bases between. The germline V gene encodes CDR1 MNHEY and CDR2 SVGAGI. Under the authors' procedure: Cell counts per sample came from amplifying reference gene primers. Repertoires were generated with immunoSEQ multiplex PCR, while TCRdb's copy carries only in-frame clones and drops some. From that table come the V and J calls and clone size; the DNA was used to work out D and trimming. This sample has 180,000 or so clones, with approximately 87% found just once.

What was sequenced was PBMCs or T cells enriched from blood (not recorded which). V is TRBV6-5 and J is TRBJ1-3; no clear D. The clonotype was recovered from a woman between 50 and 59 years old who had recovered from COVID-19. CDR3 in amino acids: CAIPTSSGNTIYF. CDR3 nucleotide sequence: TGTGCCATCCCTACCTCCTCTGGAAACACCATATATTTT.